This T cell receptor (beta chain) emerged from a study of regulatory T cells in long-lasting Graves disease. Stated time point: newly diagnosed GD, antithyroid drugs for less than 3 months. With RNA extracted from PBMCs as input, the TCR library was made. The CDR3 runs 12 residues. V lost 5 bases, J lost 4 bases, and 11 bases lay in between. CDR1 is DFQATT, CDR2 SNEGSKA, per germline (reference sequence). This clonotype has just a few counts. The antigen remains undetermined. Arm-PCR of CDR3 regions and iRepertoire HTBI primers were used to build TCR beta libraries. MiXCR was run by TCRdb on the multiplex PCR reads, yielding one entry per CDR3 protein. The sample holds roughly 510,000 distinct CDR3 sequences, roughly a sixth seen once. Study-level points and caveats: Sample size was small, which may have lowered accuracy.

This sample also appeared in a second study, on T cells in Graves' hyperthyroidism and ophthalmopathy. As that study records: A set of HTBI primers served as the primers for a first-round RT-PCR of the TCR CDR3.

The sequences come from peripheral blood mononuclear cells (PBMCs), collected at new diagnosis, from a patient treated with antithyroid drugs. This receptor was obtained from a man between 18 and 35 years old with Graves disease. The chain is built from TRBV20-1 and TRBJ1-2; TRBD1 might be the D (6 bases). CDR3 amino acids: CSAPTGTYGYTF. CDR3 coding DNA: TGCAGTGCTCCCACAGGGACCTATGGCTACACCTTC.